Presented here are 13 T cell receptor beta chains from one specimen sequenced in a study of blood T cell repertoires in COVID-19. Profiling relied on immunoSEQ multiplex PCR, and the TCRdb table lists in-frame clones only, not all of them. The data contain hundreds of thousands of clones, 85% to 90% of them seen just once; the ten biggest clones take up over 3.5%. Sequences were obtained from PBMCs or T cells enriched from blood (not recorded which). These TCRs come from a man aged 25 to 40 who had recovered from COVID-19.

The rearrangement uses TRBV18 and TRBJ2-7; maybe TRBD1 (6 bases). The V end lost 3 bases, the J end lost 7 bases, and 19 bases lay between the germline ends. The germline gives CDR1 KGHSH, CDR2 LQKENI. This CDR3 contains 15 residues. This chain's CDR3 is CASSPPTGGLGEQYF. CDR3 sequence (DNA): TGTGCCAGCTCACCTCCGACAGGTGGACTTGGGGAGCAGTACTTC.

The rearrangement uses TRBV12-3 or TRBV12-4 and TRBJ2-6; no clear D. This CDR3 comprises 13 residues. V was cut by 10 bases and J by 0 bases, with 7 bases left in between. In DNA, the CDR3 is TGTGCCAACTCGGTCTCTGGGGCCAACGTCCTGACTTTC. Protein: CANSVSGANVLTF.

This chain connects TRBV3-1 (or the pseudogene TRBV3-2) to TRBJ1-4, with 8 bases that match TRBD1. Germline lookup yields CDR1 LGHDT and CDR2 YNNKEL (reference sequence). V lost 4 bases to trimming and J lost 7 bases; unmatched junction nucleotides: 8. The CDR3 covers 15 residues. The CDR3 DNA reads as TGTGCCAGCAGCCGCCAGGGGGCGAGTTCTGAAAAACTGTTTTTT. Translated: CASSRQGASSEKLFF.

The chain's CDR3 is CASSRDLELTGELFF. CDR3 nucleotide sequence: TGTGCCAGCAGTCGGGACTTGGAGCTCACCGGGGAGCTGTTTTTT. The chain uses TRBV6-4 and TRBJ2-2; a weak D match, TRBD2 (6 bases). The germline V gene has CDR1 MRHNA and CDR2 SNTAGT. Trimming left V 5 bases short and J 4 bases short, with 14 bases between. This CDR3 spans 15 amino acids.

CDR3 DNA sequence: TGTGCCAGCAGCCTGACAGGGGTTAGCACAGATACGCAGTATTTT. As protein: CASSLTGVSTDTQYF. This rearrangement joins TRBV5-8 to TRBJ2-3, with 8 bases that match TRBD1. The CDR3 extends over 15 amino acids. Germline CDR1 reads SGHTS; CDR2 reads YDEGEE. V was clipped by 4 bases and J by 0 bases; unmatched bases: 4. Full variable domain (outside the CDR3, taken from reference TRBV5-8 and TRBJ2-3): EAGVTQSPTHLIKTRGQQATLRCSPISGHTSVYWYQQALGLGLQFLLWYDEGEERNRGNFPPRFSGRQFPNYSSELNVNALELEDSALYLCASSLTGVSTDTQYFGPGTRLTVL.

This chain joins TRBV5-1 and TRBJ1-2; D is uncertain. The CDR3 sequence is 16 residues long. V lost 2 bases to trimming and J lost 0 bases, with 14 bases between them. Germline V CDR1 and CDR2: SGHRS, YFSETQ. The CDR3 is CASSLSETITNYGYTF. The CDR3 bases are TGCGCCAGCAGCTTAAGTGAGACAATAACTAACTATGGCTACACCTTC.

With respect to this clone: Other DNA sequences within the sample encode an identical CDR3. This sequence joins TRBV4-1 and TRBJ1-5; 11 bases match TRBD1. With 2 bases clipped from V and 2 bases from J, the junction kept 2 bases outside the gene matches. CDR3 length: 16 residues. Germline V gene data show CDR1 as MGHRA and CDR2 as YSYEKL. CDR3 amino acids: CASSQPGQGGNQPQHF. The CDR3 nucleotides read TGCGCCAGCAGCCAACCGGGACAGGGGGGCAATCAGCCCCAGCATTTT.

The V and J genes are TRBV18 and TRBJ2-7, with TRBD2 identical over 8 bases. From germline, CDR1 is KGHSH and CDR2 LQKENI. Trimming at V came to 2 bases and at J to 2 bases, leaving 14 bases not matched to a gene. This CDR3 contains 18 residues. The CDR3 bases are TGTGCCAGCTCACCAGTAGCTCTAGCGGGTCGCTCCCCCTACGAGCAGTACTTC. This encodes CASSPVALAGRSPYEQYF.

The CDR3 DNA is TGTGCCAGTAGTAGGCAGCCAGCGTCTTTCTCTGGGGCCAACGTCCTGACTTTC. It codes for CASSRQPASFSGANVLTF. The chain couples TRBV19 to TRBJ2-6, with no clear D. CDR3 length equals 18 residues. Looked up from germline, CDR1 is LNHDA and CDR2 is SQIVND (reference sequence). V lost 4 bases, J lost 0 bases, and 16 bases lay in between.

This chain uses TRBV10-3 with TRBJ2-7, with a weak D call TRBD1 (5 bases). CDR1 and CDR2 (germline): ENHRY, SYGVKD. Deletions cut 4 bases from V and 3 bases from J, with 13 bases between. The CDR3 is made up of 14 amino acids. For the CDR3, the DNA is TGTGCCATCAGTGGGGAAGGGGTCTTCTACGAGCAGTACTTC. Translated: CAISGEGVFYEQYF.

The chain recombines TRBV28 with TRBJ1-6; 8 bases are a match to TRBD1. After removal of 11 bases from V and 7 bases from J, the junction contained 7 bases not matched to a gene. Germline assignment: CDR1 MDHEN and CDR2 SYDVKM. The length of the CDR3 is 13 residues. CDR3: CACRDRPNSPLHF. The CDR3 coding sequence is TGTGCCTGCCGGGACAGGCCCAATTCACCCCTCCACTTT.

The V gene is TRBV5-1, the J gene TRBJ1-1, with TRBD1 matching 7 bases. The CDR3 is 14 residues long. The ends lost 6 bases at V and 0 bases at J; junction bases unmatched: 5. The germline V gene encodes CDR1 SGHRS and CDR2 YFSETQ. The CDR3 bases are TGCGCCAGCAACCCGGGACAGCTGAACACTGAAGCTTTCTTT. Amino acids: CASNPGQLNTEAFF.

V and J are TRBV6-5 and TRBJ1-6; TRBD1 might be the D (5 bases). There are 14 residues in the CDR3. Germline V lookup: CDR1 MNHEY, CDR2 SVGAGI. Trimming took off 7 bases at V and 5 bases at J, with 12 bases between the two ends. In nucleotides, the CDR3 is TGTGCCAGCACCTCCCGCAGGGATAATTCACCCCTCCACTTT. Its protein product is CASTSRRDNSPLHF.